Sequencing of this TCR beta chain was carried out in a study of blood T cells in healthy people across ages. With a J-beta primer mix and a sample-barcoded 5' primer, a second PCR ran about 7 to 12 cycles. TCRdb reprocessed the 5' RACE reads via MiXCR and lists one record per CDR3 protein. The sample includes around 2 million distinct CDR3 sequences, about 39% of them seen just once. CDR3 length: 16 amino acids. Per the germline V gene, CDR1 is SGHTA and CDR2 is FQGNSA. The source of this sequence is a human donor in good health. The J gene is TRBJ2-4, the V gene TRBV7-2; D gene uncertain. TRBJ2-5 matches the DNA end more closely, so the J call is doubtful. The sample comprised blood. CDR3 protein: CASSLPRPPSQETQYF. The CDR3 DNA follows: TGTGCCAGCAGCTTACCGAGACCCCCAAGTCAAGAGACCCAGTACTTC.